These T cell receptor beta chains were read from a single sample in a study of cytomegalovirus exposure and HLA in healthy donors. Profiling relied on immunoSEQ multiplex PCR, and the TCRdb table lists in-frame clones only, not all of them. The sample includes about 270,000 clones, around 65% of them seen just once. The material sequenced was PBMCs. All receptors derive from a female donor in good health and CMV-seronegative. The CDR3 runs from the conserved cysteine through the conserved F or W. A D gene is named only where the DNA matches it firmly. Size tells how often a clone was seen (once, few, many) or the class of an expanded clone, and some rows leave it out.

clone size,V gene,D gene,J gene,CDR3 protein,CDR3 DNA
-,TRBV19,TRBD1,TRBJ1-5,CASSIMTGVQPQHF,TGTGCCAGTAGTATCATGACAGGGGTTCAGCCCCAGCATTTT
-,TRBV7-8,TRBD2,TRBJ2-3,CASSLSGGFGDTQYF,TGTGCCAGCAGCTTATCCGGGGGGTTCGGAGATACGCAGTATTTT
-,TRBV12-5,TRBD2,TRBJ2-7,CASGWSGSTTYEQYF,TGTGCTAGTGGTTGGAGCGGGAGCACCACCTACGAGCAGTACTTC
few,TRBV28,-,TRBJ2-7,CASSLDRSPTYEQYF,TGTGCCAGCAGTTTAGACAGATCCCCCACCTACGAGCAGTACTTC
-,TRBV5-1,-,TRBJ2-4,CASSLARARDIQYF,TGCGCCAGCAGCTTGGCCAGGGCCCGGGACATTCAGTACTTC
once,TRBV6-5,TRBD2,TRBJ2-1,CASSGTSGTYNEQFF,TGTGCCAGCAGCGGGACTAGCGGTACCTACAATGAGCAGTTCTTC
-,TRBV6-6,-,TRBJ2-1,CASRQTGSGISSQFF,TGTGCCAGCAGACAGACAGGTTCGGGAATATCGTCTCAGTTCTTC
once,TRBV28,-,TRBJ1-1,CASSVTGSTEAFF,TGTGCCAGCAGTGTCACAGGATCCACTGAAGCTTTCTTT
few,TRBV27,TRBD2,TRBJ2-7,CASSPSGRIHEQYF,TGTGCCAGCAGTCCTAGCGGGAGGATCCACGAGCAGTACTTC
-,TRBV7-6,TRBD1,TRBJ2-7,CASSFGTGKGIYEQYF,TGTGCCAGCAGCTTCGGGACAGGGAAGGGGATATACGAGCAGTACTTC
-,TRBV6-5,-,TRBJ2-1,CASYRRGGNEQFF,TGTGCCAGCTACCGCAGGGGAGGGAATGAGCAGTTCTTC
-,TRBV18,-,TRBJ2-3,CASSRDSLGADTQYF,TGTGCCAGCTCACGGGACTCCTTAGGAGCAGATACGCAGTATTTT
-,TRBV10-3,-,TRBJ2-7,CAISVLLRDSYEQYF,TGTGCCATCAGTGTCCTTCTGCGGGACTCCTACGAGCAGTACTTC
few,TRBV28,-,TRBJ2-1,CASNPTGLRGYEQFF,TGTGCCAGCAACCCTACGGGACTTCGGGGTTATGAGCAGTTCTTC
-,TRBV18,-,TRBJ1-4,CASSQGRNEKLFF,TGTGCCAGCTCACAGGGGCGTAATGAAAAACTGTTTTTT
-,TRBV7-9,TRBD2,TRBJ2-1,CASSWGLVENEQFF,TGTGCCAGCAGCTGGGGACTAGTGGAGAATGAGCAGTTCTTC
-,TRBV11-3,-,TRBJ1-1,CASSLYDTGGGAFF,TGTGCCAGCAGCTTATACGACACCGGTGGAGGAGCTTTCTTT
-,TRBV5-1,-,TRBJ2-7,CASSDTYEQYF,TGCGCCAGCAGCGATACATACGAGCAGTACTTC
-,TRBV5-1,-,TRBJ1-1,CASSFGQGATEAFF,TGCGCCAGCAGCTTTGGGCAGGGTGCCACTGAAGCTTTCTTT
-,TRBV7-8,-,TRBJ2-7,CASSFLGISYEQYF,TGTGCCAGCAGCTTCCTGGGCATCTCCTACGAGCAGTACTTC
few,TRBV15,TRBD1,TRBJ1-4,CATSNGKTRGYVFF,TGTGCCACCAGCAACGGGAAGACCAGGGGGTACGTGTTTTTT
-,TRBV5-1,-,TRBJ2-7,CASSLIWDTYEQYF,TGCGCCAGCAGCTTGATATGGGACACTTACGAGCAGTACTTC
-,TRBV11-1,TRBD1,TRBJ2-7,CASSPGTDYEQYF,TGTGCCAGCAGCCCCGGGACAGACTACGAGCAGTACTTC
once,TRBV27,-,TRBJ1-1,CDSSLPDRRNTEAFF,TGTGACAGCAGTTTACCTGACAGACGGAACACTGAAGCTTTCTTT
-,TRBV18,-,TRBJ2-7,CASSPDTLYEQYF,TGTGCCAGCTCGCCCGACACTCTCTACGAGCAGTACTTC
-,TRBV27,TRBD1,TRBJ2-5,CASKTGERRETQYF,TGTGCCAGTAAGACAGGGGAGCGTCGAGAGACCCAGTACTTC
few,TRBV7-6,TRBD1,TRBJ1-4,CASSPETGGREKLFF,TGTGCCAGCAGCCCAGAGACAGGGGGGAGAGAAAAACTGTTTTTT
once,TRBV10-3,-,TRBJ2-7,CATLSTGQLSYEQYF,TGTGCCACCCTTTCCACCGGACAGCTATCCTACGAGCAGTACTTC